This entry lists 31 T cell receptor beta chains sequenced from one sample in a study of T cell responses to AZD1222 COVID-19 vaccine. The data were produced by immunoSEQ multiplex PCR, yet TCRdb's version contains in-frame clones alone and is incomplete. The sample contains 150,000 or so clones, about 88% of which appear only once. Sequencing used peripheral blood, obtained on day 0 of AZD1222 vaccination. The receptors derive from an adult in good health.

V gene TRBV6-2 or TRBV6-3 combines with J gene TRBJ2-6, with D perhaps matching TRBD2 (6 bases). The ends were cut back, 0 bases at V and 7 bases at J, with 13 bases in the middle. The CDR3 consists of 16 residues. Germline lookup yields CDR1 MNHEY and CDR2 SVGEGT. The chain's CDR3 is CASSYSGGPQANVLTF. Written as DNA, the CDR3 is TGTGCCAGCAGTTACTCCGGGGGTCCCCAAGCCAACGTCCTGACTTTC.

The gene calls are TRBV6-5 and TRBJ2-7; 9 positions agree with TRBD1. Germline CDR1 MNHEY, CDR2 SVGAGI. The CDR3 has 15 residues. V lost 6 bases and J lost 2; bases outside the gene matches: 8. This chain's CDR3 is CASRLTGGDTYEQYF. CDR3 DNA: TGTGCCAGCAGGTTGACAGGGGGGGATACCTACGAGCAGTACTTC.

V and J are TRBV10-3 and TRBJ2-1, with a weak D call TRBD2 (5 bases). Germline lookup yields CDR1 ENHRY and CDR2 SYGVKD. Trimming took off 0 bases at V and 0 bases at J, with 9 bases between the two ends. This CDR3 spans 16 amino acids. DNA for the CDR3: TGTGCCATCAGTGAGTCAGCGGACCCCTCCTACAATGAGCAGTTCTTC. Translation gives CAISESADPSYNEQFF.

This chain links TRBV9 with TRBJ2-1; TRBD2 matches at 8 bases. Trimming cost V 0 bases and J 10 bases; bases outside gene matches: 6. The CDR3 runs to 14 residues. The germline V gene encodes CDR1 SGDLS and CDR2 YYNGEE. The CDR3 region has the DNA TGTGCCAGCAGCGTAGAACTAGCGGTCAAGGAGCAGTTCTTC. Protein product: CASSVELAVKEQFF.

The chain is built from TRBV5-4 and TRBJ1-3; D remains unclear. V gave up 5 bases and J gave up 2 bases, with 8 bases separating them. The CDR3 extends over 13 amino acids. Germline CDR1 SGHNT, CDR2 YYREEE (reference sequence). The CDR3, as DNA: TGTGCCAGCAGGATGGCCGCTGGAAACACCATATATTTT. Translation gives CASRMAAGNTIYF. Full variable domain (remainder filled in from reference TRBV5-4 and TRBJ1-3): ETGVTQSPTHLIKTRGQQVTLRCSSQSGHNTVSWYQQALGQGPQFIFQYYREEENGRGNFPPRFSGLQFPNYSSELNVNALELDDSALYLCASRMAAGNTIYFGEGSWLTVV.

The J gene is TRBJ1-2, the V gene TRBV6-6; TRBD1 agrees at 12 bases. The CDR3 extends over 15 amino acids. V shed 5 bases and J 4 bases; nucleotides not matched to a gene: 5. Germline loops: CDR1 MNHNY, CDR2 SVGAGI (reference sequence). The CDR3 bases are TGTGCCAGCAGTAACCGGGACAGGGGGCTCTATGGCTACACCTTC. Its translation: CASSNRDRGLYGYTF.

In its sample, this clone was seen a few times. This chain links TRBV5-4 with TRBJ2-7; TRBD1 agrees at 11 bases. This CDR3 is 14 amino acids long. Germline V gene data show CDR1 as SGHNT and CDR2 as YYREEE (reference sequence). V gave up 5 bases and J gave up 5 bases; unmatched junction bases: 6. CDR3 sequence: CASRWTGGGDEQYF. DNA of the CDR3: TGTGCCAGCAGGTGGACAGGGGGCGGCGACGAGCAGTACTTC.

The chain couples TRBV28 to TRBJ1-2, with D possibly TRBD1 on 6 matching bases. Between the trimmed V and J ends, which lost 4 bases and 7 bases, there was a span of 13 bases. Germline V CDR1 and CDR2: MDHEN, SYDVKM. This CDR3 has 13 amino acids. The CDR3 is CASSSTGLGGYTF. CDR3 in DNA: TGTGCCAGCAGTTCAACAGGGTTGGGTGGCTACACCTTC.

The rearrangement joins TRBV19 to TRBJ1-5; no clear D gene. Germline assignment: CDR1 LNHDA and CDR2 SQIVND (reference sequence). The CDR3 sequence is 15 residues long. V lost 1 base to trimming and J lost 3 bases, with 10 bases between them. The CDR3 here is CASSIVYGNNQPQHF. CDR3 nucleotides: TGTGCCAGTAGTATAGTTTATGGGAACAATCAGCCCCAGCATTTT.

The genes are TRBV9 and TRBJ2-7; D ambiguous. The CDR3 runs to 14 residues. The germline V and J ends were trimmed by 3 bases and 0 bases, with 10 bases remaining between them. The germline V gene encodes CDR1 SGDLS and CDR2 YYNGEE. The CDR3 DNA sequence: TGTGCCAGCAGCGCTCTGGGCTACTCCTACGAGCAGTACTTC. Amino acids: CASSALGYSYEQYF.

The chain recombines TRBV27 with TRBJ1-6; maybe TRBD1 (5 bases). CDR1 is MNHEY, CDR2 SMNVEV, per germline (reference sequence). CDR3 size: 15 residues. The germline V and J ends were trimmed by 9 bases and 9 bases, with 21 bases remaining between them. DNA of the CDR3: TGTGCCAGACCGGGACCACTTCACCCGGGTTCACCCCTCCACTTT. Translation: CARPGPLHPGSPLHF.

The chain employs TRBV10-1 and TRBJ1-3; TRBD1 aligns across 7 bases. After removal of 9 bases from V and 1 base from J, the junction contained 3 bases not matched to a gene. The germline CDR1 and CDR2 sequences are WNHNN and SYGVQD (reference sequence). The CDR3 runs to 13 residues. As DNA, the CDR3 is TGCGCCAGTACACAGGGGTCTGGAAACACCATATATTTT. As protein: CASTQGSGNTIYF.

The chain employs TRBV7-2 and TRBJ1-6; no clear D gene. This CDR3 has 14 amino acids. Germline V gives CDR1 SGHTA, CDR2 FQGNSA. V lost 5 bases, J lost 7 bases, and 12 bases lay in between. DNA for the CDR3: TGTGCCAGCAGCCGCGCGGGGTTCAATTCACCCCTCCACTTT. As protein: CASSRAGFNSPLHF.

V gene TRBV6-5 combines with J gene TRBJ1-4; TRBD1 matches at 7 bases. This CDR3 is 14 amino acids long. Germline trimming cut 2 bases from V and 8 bases from J; bases unmatched to any gene: 5. Germline-derived CDR1 and CDR2 are MNHEY and SVGAGI. As DNA, the CDR3 is TGTGCCAGCAGTTACCGACAGGGAGGAGAAAAACTGTTTTTT. It translates to CASSYRQGGEKLFF.

The rearrangement joins TRBV6-2 or TRBV6-3 to TRBJ2-1; tentatively, D is TRBD1 or TRBD2 (5 bases each). CDR1 is MNHEY, CDR2 SVGEGT, per germline. V lost 4 bases and J 10 bases, leaving 14 bases between the germline ends. This CDR3 spans 13 amino acids. The CDR3 region is CASSWGSLGEQFF. The DNA for the CDR3 is TGTGCCAGCAGTTGGGGGTCCCTGGGGGAGCAGTTCTTC.

The V and J genes are TRBV4-3 and TRBJ1-2; 9 bases are a match to TRBD1. The germline V gene encodes CDR1 LGHNA and CDR2 YSLEER. V was clipped by 5 bases and J by 4 bases; unmatched bases: 8. CDR3 length equals 15 residues. CDR3 loop: CASSYGQGSAYGYTF. The CDR3 nucleotides read TGCGCCAGCAGCTATGGACAGGGGTCGGCCTATGGCTACACCTTC.

The V and J genes are TRBV7-2 and TRBJ1-2; D remains unclear. CDR1 is SGHTA, CDR2 FQGNSA, per germline. V was shortened by 1 base and J by 8 bases, with 8 bases between the two germline ends. The CDR3 loop spans 12 amino acids. CDR3 amino acids: CASSLDLGGYTF. In DNA, the CDR3 is TGTGCCAGCAGCTTAGATCTGGGGGGCTACACCTTC.

V gene TRBV29-1 combines with J gene TRBJ1-2; D possibly corresponds to TRBD1 (5 bases). This CDR3 has 11 amino acids. Germline assignment: CDR1 SQVTM and CDR2 ANQGSEA. V was trimmed by 5 bases and J by 8 bases, leaving 12 bases between them. CDR3 bases: TGCAGCGTTTATGACAGTCGGGGCTACACCTTC. It is translated as CSVYDSRGYTF.

CDR3 in DNA: TGCGCCAGCAGCTGGACCTCGGGTAGGGGGCACACTGAAGCTTTCTTT. It is translated as CASSWTSGRGHTEAFF. This chain joins TRBV5-1 and TRBJ1-1; 7 positions agree with TRBD1. The CDR3 is 16 amino acids. Germline V lookup: CDR1 SGHRS, CDR2 YFSETQ. The junction had 11 bases not matched to a gene; V was cut back by 3 bases and J by 3 bases.

The rearrangement links TRBV18 to TRBJ2-5; D is possibly TRBD1 (5 bases). The germline V gene has CDR1 KGHSH and CDR2 LQKENI. V shed 6 bases and J shed 5 bases, with 7 bases lying between them. The CDR3 runs 11 residues. CDR3 bases: TGTGCCAGCTCCTCAGGGGAGACCCAGTACTTC. This gives the protein CASSSGETQYF.

V gene TRBV4-3 combines with J gene TRBJ2-2; unclear D gene. Trimming cost V 1 base and J 8 bases, with 5 bases left between them. This CDR3 spans 12 amino acids. The germline V gene encodes CDR1 LGHNA and CDR2 YSLEER. The CDR3 reads CASSQVAGELFF. In DNA, the CDR3 is TGCGCCAGCAGCCAAGTTGCTGGGGAGCTGTTTTTT.

V gene TRBV15 combines with J gene TRBJ2-7, with unresolved D. The germline V gene encodes CDR1 LNHNV and CDR2 YYDKDF (reference sequence). This CDR3 region has 13 residues. The germline V and J ends were trimmed by 0 bases and 2 bases, with 5 bases remaining between them. CDR3 DNA sequence: TGTGCCACCAGCAGAGAGGACGCCTACGAGCAGTACTTC. Translation: CATSREDAYEQYF.

This chain uses TRBV3-1 (or the pseudogene TRBV3-2) with TRBJ2-3; TRBD2 matches 7 bases. Germline V gene lookup returns CDR1 LGHDT and CDR2 YNNKEL (reference sequence). The CDR3 covers 16 residues. The V gene end was trimmed by 0 bases and the J gene end by 1 base; junction bases not matched to a gene: 4. CDR3: CASSQEGRGGTDTQYF. The CDR3, as DNA: TGTGCCAGCAGCCAAGAAGGCCGGGGGGGCACAGATACGCAGTATTTT.

The rearrangement uses TRBV28 and TRBJ2-2; TRBD1 agrees at 12 bases. J was trimmed by 2 bases and V by 4 bases; bases with no gene match: 2. Germline CDR1 and CDR2: MDHEN and SYDVKM. The CDR3 has 16 amino acids. CDR3 sequence reads: CASSSGTGGNTGELFF. The DNA of the CDR3 is TGTGCCAGCAGTTCCGGGACAGGGGGCAACACCGGGGAGCTGTTTTTT.

V usage is TRBV6-2 or TRBV6-3 and J usage is TRBJ1-1; perhaps TRBD1 as D (5 bases). The germline V and J ends were trimmed by 6 bases and 1 base, with 12 bases remaining between them. The CDR3 consists of 14 residues. CDR1 and CDR2 from the germline V gene are MNHEY and SVGEGT. The CDR3 coding sequence is TGTGCCAGCAGCCGGGGCTCACCGAACACTGAAGCTTTCTTT. Residues: CASSRGSPNTEAFF.

V and J are TRBV6-6 and TRBJ1-5; the D is unclear. The length of the CDR3 is 16 residues. Germline lookup yields CDR1 MNHNY and CDR2 SVGAGI (reference sequence). V lost 5 bases to trimming and J lost 3 bases, with 17 bases between them. The CDR3 DNA is TGTGCCAGCAGTGTTAATACAGTCAGGTTCAATCAGCCCCAGCATTTT. Amino acids: CASSVNTVRFNQPQHF.

The V and J genes are TRBV7-2 and TRBJ1-5; D is possibly TRBD1 (6 bases). The CDR3 loop spans 15 amino acids. Trimming took off 5 bases at V and 4 bases at J, with 15 bases between the two ends. CDR1 is SGHTA and CDR2 is FQGNSA in the germline V gene. CDR3 bases: TGTGCCAGCAGCGTGACAGGACAGAAAAATCAGCCCCAGCATTTT. Its translation is CASSVTGQKNQPQHF.

V gene TRBV5-5 combines with J gene TRBJ2-7; TRBD1 aligns across 10 bases. This CDR3 spans 16 amino acids. V trimming: 3 bases; J trimming: 6 bases; junction bases outside the gene matches: 12. CDR1 is SGHKS and CDR2 is YYEKEE in the germline V gene (reference sequence). The CDR3 region is CASSSGTGVQAGEQYF. The CDR3 DNA sequence: TGTGCCAGCAGCTCCGGGACAGGGGTCCAGGCGGGCGAGCAGTACTTC.

V is TRBV2 and J is TRBJ1-6; no clear D gene. This CDR3 is built from 13 residues. V was trimmed by 6 bases and J by 10 bases, leaving 13 bases between them. Germline CDR1 and CDR2: SNHLY and FYNNEI. The CDR3 bases are TGTGCCAGCAGCCAGATCCCGGGGTCACCCCTCCACTTT. Protein product: CASSQIPGSPLHF.

This clone was seen a few times. This chain joins TRBV19 and TRBJ1-5; D remains ambiguous. V was cut by 0 bases and J by 5 bases, with 5 bases left in between. The CDR3 is 13 amino acids. Per germline, CDR1 LNHDA and CDR2 SQIVND (reference sequence). In DNA, the CDR3 is TGTGCCAGTAGTATAGATCTTTATCAGCCCCAGCATTTT. Translation gives CASSIDLYQPQHF.

The chain couples TRBV9 to TRBJ1-3, with TRBD1 matching over 9 bases. Trimming at V came to 0 bases and at J to 6 bases, leaving 4 bases not matched to a gene. The CDR3 spans 15 residues. CDR1 and CDR2 from the germline V gene are SGDLS and YYNGEE. This CDR3 is CASSVAGQGSNTIYF. The CDR3 coding sequence is TGTGCCAGCAGCGTAGCGGGACAGGGTTCAAACACCATATATTTT.